One sample yielded the 27 T cell receptor beta chains listed below, sequenced in a study of identifying expanded T cells in peripheral blood. The method was immunoSEQ multiplex PCR; TCRdb's version includes in-frame clones alone and lacks a portion of them. The sample yields about 89,000 clones, more than 75% seen once. Sequencing was performed on blood. The receptors derive from a person aged 18 to 75 in good health.

CDR3 nucleotides: TGTGCCACCAGCAGAGAGGGGGGGGCATCCAAAAACATTCAGTACTTC. Its protein product is CATSREGGASKNIQYF. V gene TRBV15 combines with J gene TRBJ2-4; a weak D match, TRBD2 (7 bases). The CDR3 totals 16 residues. In germline, CDR1 is LNHNV, CDR2 YYDKDF (reference sequence). Between the trimmed V and J ends, which lost 0 bases and 2 bases, there was a span of 11 bases.

This clone came up once. The chain joins TRBV4-1 to TRBJ1-1; possible D gene TRBD1, 6 bases. The V gene lost 0 bases and the J gene lost 8 bases, with 13 bases spanning the gap. This CDR3 region has 14 residues. The V gene's germline CDR1 is MGHRA and CDR2 YSYEKL. The CDR3: CASSQERTAFEAFF. The DNA of the CDR3 is TGCGCCAGCAGCCAAGAGCGGACAGCCTTCGAAGCTTTCTTT.

The rearrangement joins TRBV6-5 to TRBJ2-3, with D possibly TRBD2 on 7 matching bases. This CDR3 has 15 amino acids. Trimming took 3 bases from V and 2 from J, leaving 12 bases between them. Germline V lookup: CDR1 MNHEY, CDR2 SVGAGI. The CDR3 bases are TGTGCCAGCAGTTATCGGGGGGCCAACACAGATACGCAGTATTTT. It translates to CASSYRGANTDTQYF.

The rearrangement links TRBV9 to TRBJ1-2; a possible D gene is TRBD1 (6 bases). The length of the CDR3 is 16 residues. Germline CDR1 SGDLS, CDR2 YYNGEE. The germline V and J ends were trimmed by 0 bases and 0 bases, with 12 bases remaining between them. The CDR3 DNA is TGTGCCAGCAGCGTAGGAGTAGACAGGACTAACTATGGCTACACCTTC. Translation gives CASSVGVDRTNYGYTF.

This clone was counted between two and nine times. V and J are TRBV7-9 and TRBJ1-5; no definite D call. The CDR3 extends over 15 amino acids. The germline V gene has CDR1 SEHNR and CDR2 FQNEAQ (reference sequence). Trimming stripped 5 bases from V and 0 bases from J, with 11 bases between. The DNA for the CDR3 is TGTGCCAGCAGCCTTTCAACGGTTAGCAATCAGCCCCAGCATTTT. Its translation is CASSLSTVSNQPQHF.

The rearrangement joins TRBV19 to TRBJ1-3, with a weak D call TRBD1 (6 bases). Germline loops: CDR1 LNHDA, CDR2 SQIVND (reference sequence). Trimming took 9 bases from V and 0 from J, leaving 18 bases between them. The CDR3 has 16 amino acids. The CDR3, as DNA: TGTGCCAGCCGGAGGGGGGGCCAGAGCTCTGGAAACACCATATATTTT. Translating it yields CASRRGGQSSGNTIYF.

This rearrangement joins TRBV27 to TRBJ2-7, with 7 bases fitting TRBD1. The CDR3 is 15 residues long. V trimming: 4 bases; J trimming: 2 bases; junction bases outside the gene matches: 8. The germline gives CDR1 MNHEY, CDR2 SMNVEV (reference sequence). CDR3 in amino acids: CASSSGQTTPYEQYF. The CDR3 coding sequence is TGTGCCAGCAGTTCGGGACAGACAACTCCCTACGAGCAGTACTTC.

The rearrangement uses TRBV2 and TRBJ1-2; D ambiguous. CDR1 and CDR2 from the germline V gene are SNHLY and FYNNEI. Trimming cost V 1 base and J 0 bases, with 6 bases left between them. The CDR3 consists of 14 residues. The CDR3 DNA follows: TGTGCCAGCAGTGAAGATGTACCTAACTATGGCTACACCTTC. It is translated as CASSEDVPNYGYTF.

The chain recombines TRBV18 with TRBJ2-1; 9 bases are shared with TRBD1. Losses at the gene ends were 4 bases for V and 4 bases for J; bases not matched to a gene: 5. Germline V gene lookup returns CDR1 KGHSH and CDR2 LQKENI. This CDR3 is built from 15 residues. Here the CDR3 DNA reads TGTGCCAGCTCACAGGGACAGGGATCATACAATGAGCAGTTCTTC. Its translation is CASSQGQGSYNEQFF.

The chain couples TRBV6-6 to TRBJ1-4, with unresolved D. The germline V and J ends were trimmed by 5 bases and 4 bases, with 5 bases remaining between them. CDR3 length: 12 residues. Germline CDR1 reads MNHNY; CDR2 reads SVGAGI (reference sequence). The CDR3: CASSQSNEKLFF. Written as DNA, the CDR3 is TGTGCCAGCAGTCAGAGTAATGAAAAACTGTTTTTT.

The chain links TRBV2 to TRBJ1-5; D not resolved. Trimming took off 8 bases at V and 0 bases at J, with 14 bases between the two ends. This CDR3 spans 15 amino acids. CDR1 SNHLY and CDR2 FYNNEI come from the germline V gene. The CDR3, as DNA: TGTGCCAGCTGCCCCCGGGAGGATAGCAATCAGCCCCAGCATTTT. It yields the protein CASCPREDSNQPQHF.

The chain couples TRBV30 to TRBJ2-7, with D perhaps TRBD1 or TRBD2 (6 bases each). CDR1 GTSNPN and CDR2 SVGIG come from the germline V gene (reference sequence). Trimming removed 2 bases at V and 4 bases at J, with 21 bases between. The CDR3 runs 16 residues. The CDR3 protein is CAWSFFPGAELYEQYF. The CDR3 DNA reads TGTGCCTGGAGTTTCTTCCCGGGGGCGGAATTGTACGAGCAGTACTTC.

The V call is TRBV2, the J call TRBJ1-1; D is perhaps TRBD1 (5 bases). V shed 4 bases and J shed 1 base, with 13 bases lying between them. The CDR3 is 15 amino acids. Germline V gives CDR1 SNHLY, CDR2 FYNNEI. The DNA of the CDR3 is TGTGCCAGCAGTGTAGAGGGGATAGGGAACACTGAAGCTTTCTTT. It translates to CASSVEGIGNTEAFF.

The V gene is TRBV5-1, the J gene TRBJ2-7; D unclear. V gave up 0 bases and J gave up 0 bases, with 7 bases separating them. The CDR3 contains 14 residues. Germline loops: CDR1 SGHRS, CDR2 YFSETQ. This chain's CDR3 is CASSLDGSSYEQYF. CDR3 nucleotide sequence: TGCGCCAGCAGCTTGGACGGCAGCTCCTACGAGCAGTACTTC.

This chain links TRBV19 with TRBJ2-6, with no clear D. The CDR3 runs 13 residues. V was cut by 3 bases and J by 2 bases, with 2 bases left in between. The germline V gene encodes CDR1 LNHDA and CDR2 SQIVND (reference sequence). CDR3 amino acids: CASSMAGANVLTF. The CDR3 DNA is TGTGCCAGTAGTATGGCTGGGGCCAACGTCCTGACTTTC.

This chain links TRBV5-4 with TRBJ2-2; D not resolved. Germline loops: CDR1 SGHNT, CDR2 YYREEE (reference sequence). CDR3 length: 14 residues. With 0 bases removed from V and 2 bases from J, the gap between germline ends came to 5 bases. The CDR3 DNA reads as TGTGCCAGCAGCTTGGAAGCAAACACCGGGGAGCTGTTTTTT. Amino acid sequence: CASSLEANTGELFF.

This clone was counted a single time. The CDR3 here is CASSSEPGVNEKLFF. Here the CDR3 DNA reads TGTGCCAGCAGTTCTGAGCCCGGCGTTAATGAAAAACTGTTTTTT. The chain is built from TRBV6-6 and TRBJ1-4, with D unclear. Germline V gene data show CDR1 as MNHNY and CDR2 as SVGAGI (reference sequence). The V end was cut by 4 bases, the J end by 4 bases, with 13 bases between. The CDR3 extends over 15 amino acids.

The rearrangement links TRBV5-4 to TRBJ1-2, with D possibly TRBD1 on 6 matching bases. Trimming shortened V by 2 bases and J by 8 bases, and 7 bases separated the two germline ends. The CDR3 runs to 11 residues. CDR1 SGHNT and CDR2 YYREEE come from the germline V gene (reference sequence). The CDR3 sequence: CASSFGGGYTF. Here the CDR3 DNA reads TGTGCCAGCAGCTTTGGGGGCGGCTACACCTTC.

The chain carries TRBV7-9 and TRBJ1-2, with D unclear. CDR3 length: 15 amino acids. V was clipped by 5 bases and J by 6 bases, with 19 bases between them. CDR1 is SEHNR, CDR2 FQNEAQ, per germline (reference sequence). CDR3 in amino acids: CASSPEEGGRDGYTF. CDR3 coding DNA: TGTGCCAGCAGCCCAGAGGAGGGAGGTCGGGATGGCTACACCTTC.

This clone was recorded only once. This chain connects TRBV25-1 to TRBJ1-2; D may be TRBD1 (6 bases). The CDR3 extends over 14 amino acids. Germline V gene data show CDR1 as MGHDK and CDR2 as SYGVNS. V was shortened by 6 bases and J by 4 bases, with 15 bases between the two germline ends. The CDR3 DNA is TGTGCCAGCAGCCTCGAGGGGGGTGGCTATGGCTACACCTTC. It specifies CASSLEGGGYGYTF.

This chain connects TRBV2 to TRBJ2-3, with D uncertain. V shed 8 bases and J shed 4 bases, with 7 bases lying between them. The CDR3 sequence is 11 residues long. Per the germline V gene, CDR1 is SNHLY and CDR2 is FYNNEI. This CDR3 reads CASSTADTQYF. CDR3 sequence (DNA): TGTGCCAGCTCTACCGCAGATACGCAGTATTTT.

This clone came up once. V and J are TRBV29-1 and TRBJ2-2; D call uncertain. The CDR3 totals 12 residues. Germline V lookup: CDR1 SQVTM, CDR2 ANQGSEA. V was trimmed by 8 bases and J by 5 bases, leaving 12 bases between them. The CDR3: CSLRGRTGELFF. CDR3 coding DNA: TGCAGCTTAAGAGGAAGGACCGGGGAGCTGTTTTTT.

This chain connects TRBV11-2 to TRBJ2-7, with 8 positions matching TRBD1. The CDR3 is made up of 14 amino acids. CDR1 SGHAT and CDR2 FQNNGV come from the germline V gene. J lost 4 bases, V lost 3 bases, and 5 bases had no gene match. CDR3 region: CASSFNRGKYEQYF. The DNA for the CDR3 is TGTGCCAGCAGCTTCAACAGGGGGAAATACGAGCAGTACTTC.

This rearrangement joins TRBV9 to TRBJ2-5, with a possible D match to TRBD2 (6 bases). The germline V gene has CDR1 SGDLS and CDR2 YYNGEE. V gave up 2 bases and J gave up 4 bases, with 15 bases separating them. This CDR3 comprises 15 residues. As DNA, the CDR3 is TGTGCCAGCAGCGTCAACGTTCGGGGAGGAGAGACCCAGTACTTC. Translating gives CASSVNVRGGETQYF. The entire variable domain, with the rest obtained from reference TRBV9 and TRBJ2-5, is as follows: DSGVTQTPKHLITATGQRVTLRCSPRSGDLSVYWYQQSLDQGLQFLIQYYNGEERAKGNILERFSAQQFPDLHSELNLSSLELGDSALYFCASSVNVRGGETQYFGPGTRLLVL.

A word on this clone: At one boundary the junction diverges from the germline segment, which might be a read error. Other DNA sequences from this sample encode an identical CDR3 as well. J is TRBJ1-5 and V is TRBV7-6; perhaps TRBD1 as D (5 bases). Germline V CDR1 and CDR2: SGHVS, FNYEAQ. This CDR3 region has 15 residues. The CDR3 protein is CASSLVSGFDQPQHF. DNA of the CDR3: TGTGCCAGCAGCTTGGTATCAGGGTTCGATCAGCCTCAGCATTTT.

The V call is TRBV6-5, the J call TRBJ1-3; TRBD1 is a possible D gene (6 bases). V dropped 6 bases and J dropped 1 base, with 13 bases sitting between them. From germline, CDR1 is MNHEY and CDR2 SVGAGI. The CDR3 is 15 amino acids. The CDR3 region is CASRRQDTSGNTIYF. The CDR3 coding sequence is TGTGCCAGCAGGCGACAGGATACTTCTGGAAACACCATATATTTT.

The rearrangement joins TRBV6-1 to TRBJ1-2, with D possibly TRBD1 on 5 matching bases. The CDR3 consists of 15 residues. Germline V gene data show CDR1 as MNHNS and CDR2 as SASEGT. Deletions cut 0 bases from V and 5 bases from J, with 13 bases between. The CDR3 DNA follows: TGTGCCAGCAGTGAAGCTTTTAAGGGGATTTATGGCTACACCTTC. Translating it yields CASSEAFKGIYGYTF.